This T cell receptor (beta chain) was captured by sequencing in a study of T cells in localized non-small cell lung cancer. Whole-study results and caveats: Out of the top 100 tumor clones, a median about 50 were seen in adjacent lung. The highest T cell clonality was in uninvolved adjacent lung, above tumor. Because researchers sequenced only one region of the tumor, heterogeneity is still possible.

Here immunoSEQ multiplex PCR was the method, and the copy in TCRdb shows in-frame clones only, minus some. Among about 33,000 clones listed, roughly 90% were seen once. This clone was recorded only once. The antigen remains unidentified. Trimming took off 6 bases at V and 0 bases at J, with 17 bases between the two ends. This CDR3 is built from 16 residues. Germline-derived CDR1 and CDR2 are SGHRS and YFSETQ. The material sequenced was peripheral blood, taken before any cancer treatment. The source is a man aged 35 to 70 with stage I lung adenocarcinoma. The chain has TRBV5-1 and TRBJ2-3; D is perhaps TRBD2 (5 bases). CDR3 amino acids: CASNLGAITSTDTQYF. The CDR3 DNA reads TGCGCCAGCAACCTGGGAGCCATCACTAGCACAGATACGCAGTATTTT. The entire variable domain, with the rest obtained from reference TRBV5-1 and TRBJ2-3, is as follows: KAGVTQTPRYLIKTRGQQVTLSCSPISGHRSVSWYQQTPGQGLQFLFEYFSETQRNKGNFPGRFSGRQFSNSRSEMNVSTLELGDSALYLCASNLGAITSTDTQYFGPGTRLTVL.